This is a list of T cell receptor beta chains from one sample in a study of long-term antiretroviral therapy in people with HIV. The table came from immunoSEQ multiplex PCR; TCRdb's copy has only in-frame clones and leaves some out. The sample holds tens of thousands of clones, approximately 86% seen once. The specimen was unsorted PBMCs, collected about 4.5 years after starting antiretroviral therapy. The receptors originated from a man aged 30-40 years with HIV. CDR3s include the opening cysteine and the closing phenylalanine or tryptophan. Fields, in order: D gene, J gene, V gene, clone size, CDR3 protein, CDR3 DNA. The D gene is left open where the match is weak. A clone size is listed for some rows: how often the clone was seen (once, few, many), or a class if it is expanded.

D gene: -; J gene: TRBJ2-7; V gene: TRBV7-2; clone size: -; CDR3 protein: CASSFLGGAYEQYF; CDR3 DNA: TGTGCCAGCAGCTTCCTGGGGGGGGCATACGAGCAGTACTTC
D gene: TRBD1; J gene: TRBJ2-7; V gene: TRBV6-1; clone size: -; CDR3 protein: CASSERTGELYEQYF; CDR3 DNA: TGTGCCAGCAGTGAGAGGACAGGGGAACTCTACGAGCAGTACTTC
D gene: TRBD1; J gene: TRBJ1-2; V gene: TRBV27; clone size: -; CDR3 protein: CASRRTGGGYGYTF; CDR3 DNA: TGTGCCAGCAGACGGACAGGGGGTGGCTATGGCTACACCTTC
D gene: -; J gene: TRBJ2-3; V gene: TRBV4-3; clone size: -; CDR3 protein: CASSQEAGKVFGTDTQYF; CDR3 DNA: TGCGCCAGCAGCCAAGAGGCGGGGAAAGTATTCGGCACAGATACGCAGTATTTT
D gene: -; J gene: TRBJ2-6; V gene: TRBV6-1; clone size: -; CDR3 protein: CASTNTGANVLTF; CDR3 DNA: TGTGCCAGCACCAACACTGGGGCCAACGTCCTGACTTTC
D gene: -; J gene: TRBJ2-7; V gene: TRBV6-5; clone size: -; CDR3 protein: CASSYGTEQYF; CDR3 DNA: TGTGCCAGCAGTTATGGGACAGAGCAGTACTTC
D gene: -; J gene: TRBJ2-1; V gene: TRBV10-3; clone size: -; CDR3 protein: CAISEGASVSYNEQFF; CDR3 DNA: TGTGCCATCAGTGAGGGTGCTAGCGTTTCTTACAATGAGCAGTTCTTC
D gene: -; J gene: TRBJ1-6; V gene: TRBV6-1; clone size: -; CDR3 protein: CASSELDEDSPLHF; CDR3 DNA: TGTGCCAGCAGTGAACTAGACGAGGACTCACCCCTCCACTTT
D gene: -; J gene: TRBJ1-1; V gene: TRBV5-6; clone size: -; CDR3 protein: CASSSGQLKLLNTEAFF; CDR3 DNA: TGTGCCAGCAGCTCCGGACAGCTCAAGCTTCTGAACACTGAAGCTTTCTTT
D gene: -; J gene: TRBJ2-7; V gene: TRBV5-1; clone size: few; CDR3 protein: CASSLNTPGGQYF; CDR3 DNA: TGCGCCAGCAGCTTGAACACGCCCGGCGGGCAGTACTTC
D gene: TRBD2; J gene: TRBJ2-7; V gene: TRBV11-2; clone size: -; CDR3 protein: CASSYLAEPYEQYF; CDR3 DNA: TGTGCCAGCAGTTACCTAGCGGAACCGTACGAGCAGTACTTC
D gene: -; J gene: TRBJ2-3; V gene: TRBV19; clone size: -; CDR3 protein: CASRGDTQYF; CDR3 DNA: TGTGCTTCGCGAGGAGATACGCAGTATTTT
D gene: -; J gene: TRBJ2-2; V gene: TRBV7-9; clone size: -; CDR3 protein: CASSPQGSGELFF; CDR3 DNA: TGTGCCAGCAGCCCCCAGGGATCCGGGGAGCTGTTTTTT
D gene: TRBD1; J gene: TRBJ1-2; V gene: TRBV28; clone size: -; CDR3 protein: CASSSRQGPANYGYTF; CDR3 DNA: TGTGCCAGCAGTTCACGACAGGGCCCTGCTAACTATGGCTACACCTTC
D gene: -; J gene: TRBJ2-6; V gene: TRBV7-9; clone size: -; CDR3 protein: CASSPPWGADGANVLTF; CDR3 DNA: TGTGCCAGCAGCCCACCCTGGGGGGCGGATGGGGCCAACGTCCTGACTTTC
D gene: -; J gene: TRBJ2-1; V gene: TRBV19; clone size: -; CDR3 protein: CASSIRDKTNEQFF; CDR3 DNA: TGTGCCAGTAGTATTCGGGACAAAACAAATGAGCAGTTCTTC
D gene: -; J gene: TRBJ2-1; V gene: TRBV6-5; clone size: -; CDR3 protein: CASSYSTGSGEEQFF; CDR3 DNA: TGTGCCAGCAGTTACTCGACTGGGTCCGGAGAAGAGCAGTTCTTC
D gene: TRBD1; J gene: TRBJ2-7; V gene: TRBV9; clone size: -; CDR3 protein: CASSGNRGTESREQYF; CDR3 DNA: TGTGCCAGCAGCGGAAACAGGGGGACGGAGTCTAGAGAGCAGTACTTC
D gene: -; J gene: TRBJ2-7; V gene: TRBV7-9; clone size: -; CDR3 protein: CANYEQYF; CDR3 DNA: TGTGCCAACTACGAGCAGTACTTC
D gene: -; J gene: TRBJ1-1; V gene: TRBV7-9; clone size: -; CDR3 protein: CASSLPNGAFF; CDR3 DNA: TGTGCCAGCAGCTTACCCAACGGAGCTTTCTTT
D gene: TRBD2; J gene: TRBJ2-7; V gene: TRBV11-2; clone size: -; CDR3 protein: CASSRSGIYEQYF; CDR3 DNA: TGTGCCAGCAGCCGGAGCGGGATCTACGAGCAGTACTTC
D gene: -; J gene: TRBJ1-5; V gene: TRBV5-8; clone size: -; CDR3 protein: CASSPGGEKLTFNQPQHF; CDR3 DNA: TGTGCCAGCAGCCCGGGAGGTGAGAAGCTCACATTCAATCAGCCCCAGCATTTT
D gene: TRBD1; J gene: TRBJ2-7; V gene: TRBV7-6; clone size: -; CDR3 protein: CASSLRDRHNEQYF; CDR3 DNA: TGTGCCAGCAGTCTTAGGGACAGACATAACGAGCAGTACTTC
D gene: -; J gene: TRBJ2-3; V gene: TRBV29-1; clone size: -; CDR3 protein: CSVGFTDTQYF; CDR3 DNA: TGCAGCGTTGGGTTCACAGATACGCAGTATTTT
D gene: -; J gene: TRBJ1-1; V gene: TRBV5-4; clone size: -; CDR3 protein: CASSLDRVYTEAFF; CDR3 DNA: TGTGCCAGCAGCTTGGACAGGGTCTACACTGAAGCTTTCTTT
D gene: -; J gene: TRBJ2-7; V gene: TRBV27; clone size: -; CDR3 protein: CASSLWGPPEQYF; CDR3 DNA: TGTGCCAGCAGTTTATGGGGACCTCCTGAGCAGTACTTC
D gene: -; J gene: TRBJ2-7; V gene: TRBV5-1; clone size: few; CDR3 protein: CASTLGAGLNEQYF; CDR3 DNA: TGCGCCAGCACTCTGGGCGCGGGTTTGAACGAGCAGTACTTC
D gene: -; J gene: TRBJ2-3; V gene: TRBV7-2; clone size: -; CDR3 protein: CASSLPPTSTQYF; CDR3 DNA: TGTGCCAGCAGCCTGCCCCCTACGAGTACGCAGTATTTT
D gene: TRBD2; J gene: TRBJ2-3; V gene: TRBV9; clone size: -; CDR3 protein: CASSVPSGDWPWGRSDTQYF; CDR3 DNA: TGTGCCAGCAGCGTCCCTAGCGGGGATTGGCCATGGGGGCGATCAGATACGCAGTATTTT
D gene: -; J gene: TRBJ1-2; V gene: TRBV6-6; clone size: -; CDR3 protein: CASSVQQWDGYTF; CDR3 DNA: TGTGCCAGCAGTGTACAACAGTGGGATGGCTACACCTTC
D gene: -; J gene: TRBJ1-2; V gene: TRBV19; clone size: -; CDR3 protein: CASSTVGVNYGYTF; CDR3 DNA: TGTGCCAGTAGTACCGTTGGGGTAAACTATGGCTACACCTTC
D gene: -; J gene: TRBJ1-1; V gene: TRBV13; clone size: -; CDR3 protein: CASNPRPTEAFF; CDR3 DNA: TGTGCCAGCAACCCCCGGCCCACTGAAGCTTTCTTT
D gene: TRBD2; J gene: TRBJ2-1; V gene: TRBV4-2; clone size: -; CDR3 protein: CASSQDPRGGYNEQFF; CDR3 DNA: TGTGCCAGCAGCCAAGATCCGCGGGGGGGTTACAATGAGCAGTTCTTC
D gene: -; J gene: TRBJ1-4; V gene: TRBV5-6; clone size: -; CDR3 protein: CASSLFGRNEKLFF; CDR3 DNA: TGTGCCAGCAGCTTATTCGGTCGGAATGAAAAACTGTTTTTT